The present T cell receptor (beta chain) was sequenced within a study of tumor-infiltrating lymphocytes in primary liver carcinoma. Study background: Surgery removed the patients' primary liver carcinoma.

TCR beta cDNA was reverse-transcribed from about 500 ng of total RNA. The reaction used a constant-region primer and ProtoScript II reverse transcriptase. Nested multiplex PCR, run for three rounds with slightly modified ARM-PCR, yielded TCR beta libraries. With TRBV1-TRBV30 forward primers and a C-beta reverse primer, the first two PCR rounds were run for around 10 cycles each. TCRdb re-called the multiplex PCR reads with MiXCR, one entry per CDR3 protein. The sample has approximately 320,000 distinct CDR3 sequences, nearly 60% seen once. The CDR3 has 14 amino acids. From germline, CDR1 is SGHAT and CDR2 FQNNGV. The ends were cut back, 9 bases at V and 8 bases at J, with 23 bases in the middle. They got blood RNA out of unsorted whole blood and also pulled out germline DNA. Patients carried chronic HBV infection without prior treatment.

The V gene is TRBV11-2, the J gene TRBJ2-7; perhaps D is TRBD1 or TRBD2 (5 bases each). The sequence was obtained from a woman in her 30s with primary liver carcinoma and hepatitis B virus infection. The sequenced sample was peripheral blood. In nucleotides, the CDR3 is TGTGCCAGTAGCCCTGGGACCGCAACTCTGAAGCAGTACTTC. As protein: CASSPGTATLKQYF.